This T cell receptor (beta chain) appears in the sequencing data of a study of cytomegalovirus exposure and HLA in healthy donors. The wider study: Early released data comprised tens of millions of unique TCRs from HLA-typed donors. Study conclusions and caveats: Across HLA loci, a later analysis found differing TCR association rates, with DRB1 most and HLA-C fewest. Many donors shared some public TCRs, even though most TCR sequences were rare. A link between a missense DCLRE1C variant and TCR beta V- and J-gene trimming emerged from a later analysis.

PCR amplification relied on 60 Vbeta primers (plus 13 Jbeta primers). Using immunoSEQ multiplex PCR, the repertoire was profiled, and TCRdb retains in-frame clones only, with some absent. This sample yields 150,000 or so clones, of which roughly 80% are seen a single time; under 15% belongs to the top ten. Germline CDR1 is ENHRY and CDR2 is SYGVKD. V dropped 6 bases and J dropped 2; count of bases not matched to a gene: 5. The CDR3 runs to 16 residues. As regards this clone: What it recognizes is unknown.

The chain couples TRBV10-3 to TRBJ2-3, with TRBD2 matching 13 bases. Input material: PBMCs. The clonotype was recovered from a woman aged 40 to 55 in good health and CMV-seronegative. CDR3 sequence: CAISQGLAGDTDTQYF. CDR3 DNA: TGTGCCATCAGCCAAGGACTAGCGGGGGACACAGATACGCAGTATTTT.